In its sample, the clone carrying this T cell receptor beta chain was seen many times. No antigen is known for it. The junction does not match germline at one end; this may be a read error. These data are taken from a study of T-cell reconstitution after alpha-beta-depleted transplantation in children. Preparation of the TCRbeta library used unique molecular identifiers. In TCRdb, the PCR reads were re-called with MiXCR into one record per CDR3 protein. The sample has around 700,000 distinct CDR3 sequences, roughly 13% seen once. Broader study findings: It was surviving recipient T cells and thymic progenitors that gave some patients high TCRbeta diversity at day 60. Alpha-beta T cells present about two months after transplant were reported to originate from several hundred expanded graft clones. At the one-year point after transplant, T-cell counts and TCRbeta diversity were found to come mostly from T cells that had been newly produced.

The V gene's germline CDR1 is SGHRS and CDR2 YFSETQ. The CDR3 contains 15 residues. Sequenced here: PBMCs, sampled before TCRalphabeta/CD19-depleted stem cell transplant. This TCR was sampled from a girl aged 2 to 10 with congenital amegakaryocytic thrombocytopenia, due to receive a stem cell transplant. The chain has TRBV5-1 and TRBJ2-5; TRBD2 matches 10 bases. This CDR3 reads CASGLSSGSGETQYF. The CDR3 coding sequence is TGCGCCAGCGGCTTATCTAGCGGGAGCGGAGAGACCCAGTACTTC.